These 23 T cell receptor beta chains originate from one sample sequenced in a study of technical replicates of blood from a few donors. The data were produced by immunoSEQ multiplex PCR, yet TCRdb's version contains in-frame clones alone and is incomplete. The sample lists roughly 92,000 clones; approximately 95% were seen once. Sequenced: T cells isolated from PBMCs. The receptors originated from a human donor in good health.

This chain uses TRBV7-6 with TRBJ2-6; D uncertain. This CDR3 is built from 15 residues. Germline CDR1 and CDR2: SGHVS and FNYEAQ. Trimming shortened V by 5 bases and J by 1 base, and 9 bases separated the two germline ends. In DNA, the CDR3 is TGTGCCAGCAGCCGAAGCCATTCTGGGGCCAACGTCCTGACTTTC. Amino acids: CASSRSHSGANVLTF.

This clone appeared a single time. This sequence joins TRBV18 and TRBJ2-5; 7 bases are a match to TRBD1. Trimming took 6 bases from V and 1 from J; bases not matched to a gene: 5. The germline V gene encodes CDR1 KGHSH and CDR2 LQKENI. The CDR3 is made up of 14 amino acids. CDR3 in amino acids: CASSVGQVQETQYF. The CDR3 bases are TGTGCCAGCTCGGTCGGACAGGTCCAAGAGACCCAGTACTTC.

This sequence joins TRBV13 and TRBJ1-2; 9 nucleotides match TRBD1. The V gene's germline CDR1 is PRHDT and CDR2 FYEKMQ (reference sequence). This CDR3 spans 13 amino acids. Trimming cost V 5 bases and J 5 bases; bases outside gene matches: 3. CDR3 nucleotide sequence: TGTGCCAGCAGCCCGGGGACAGGGTATGGCTACACCTTC. This encodes CASSPGTGYGYTF. The full variable domain, completed using reference TRBV13 and TRBJ1-2, is AAGVIQSPRHLIKEKRETATLKCYPIPRHDTVYWYQQGPGQDPQFLISFYEKMQSDKGSIPDRFSAQQFSDYHSELNMSSLELGDSALYFCASSPGTGYGYTFGSGTRLTVV.

The gene calls are TRBV30 and TRBJ2-3; a possible D gene is TRBD2 (5 bases). Trimming shortened V by 1 base and J by 1 base, and 12 bases separated the two germline ends. The CDR3 contains 15 residues. Germline CDR1 is GTSNPN and CDR2 is SVGIG (reference sequence). CDR3 in amino acids: CAWSDATRGTDTQYF. The CDR3 coding sequence is TGTGCCTGGAGTGACGCTACTAGGGGCACAGATACGCAGTATTTT.

The chain recombines TRBV28 with TRBJ1-2; no clear D gene. The CDR3 runs 13 residues. V lost 2 bases and J lost 2, with 6 bases in between. CDR1 is MDHEN and CDR2 is SYDVKM in the germline V gene. CDR3 coding DNA: TGTGCCAGCAGTTTAACAGTCAACTATGGCTACACCTTC. This codes for CASSLTVNYGYTF.

The CDR3 sequence is CASSQNRQFF. CDR3 DNA sequence: TGTGCCAGCAGTCAGAATCGGCAGTTCTTC. The chain recombines TRBV25-1 with TRBJ2-1; D is uncertain. Trimming removed 5 bases from V and 12 bases from J, with 8 bases in between. Germline V gene data show CDR1 as MGHDK and CDR2 as SYGVNS. The CDR3 length is 10 residues.

The chain recombines TRBV10-1 with TRBJ1-4, with 7 nucleotides matching TRBD1. This CDR3 comprises 15 residues. Germline V gene lookup returns CDR1 WNHNN and CDR2 SYGVQD (reference sequence). With V trimmed by 3 bases and J by 6 bases, 7 bases remained unmatched. The CDR3 DNA follows: TGCGCCAGCAGTGACCAGGACAGGTCGCATGAAAAACTGTTTTTT. It encodes CASSDQDRSHEKLFF.

The chain uses TRBV11-3 and TRBJ2-7, with 15 bases matching TRBD2. After removal of 6 bases from V and 8 bases from J, the junction contained 5 bases not matched to a gene. The CDR3 sequence is 14 residues long. Germline values: CDR1 SGHNT, CDR2 YENEEA. The CDR3 DNA is TGTGCCAGCAGGGGACTAGCGGGAGGTTGGAAGCAGTACTTC. It translates to CASRGLAGGWKQYF.

This chain joins TRBV7-2 and TRBJ2-5; 11 bases line up with TRBD1. Germline CDR1 SGHTA, CDR2 FQGNSA. Trimming removed 5 bases from V and 5 bases from J; junction bases left unmatched: 4. The CDR3 consists of 14 residues. The CDR3: CASSGTGGKETQYF. Here the CDR3 DNA reads TGTGCCAGCAGCGGGACAGGGGGTAAGGAGACCCAGTACTTC. The full variable domain, completed using reference TRBV7-2 and TRBJ2-5, is GAGVSQSPSNKVTEKGKDVELRCDPISGHTALYWYRQSLGQGLEFLIYFQGNSAPDKSGLPSDRFSAERTGGSVSTLTIQRTQQEDSAVYLCASSGTGGKETQYFGPGTRLLVL.

This chain uses TRBV7-6 with TRBJ1-1; weak D call: TRBD1 (6 bases). The germline V gene has CDR1 SGHVS and CDR2 FNYEAQ. The germline V and J ends were trimmed by 5 bases and 0 bases, with 10 bases remaining between them. CDR3 size: 14 residues. The CDR3 is CASSETGMNTEAFF. The CDR3 region has the DNA TGTGCCAGCAGCGAAACAGGGATGAACACTGAAGCTTTCTTT. Supplemented by reference TRBV7-6 and TRBJ1-1, the full variable domain reads GAGVSQSPRYKVTKRGQDVALRCDPISGHVSLYWYRQALGQGPEFLTYFNYEAQQDKSGLPNDRFSAERPEGSISTLTIQRTEQRDSAMYRCASSETGMNTEAFFGQGTRLTVV.

This clone was seen just once. The chain employs TRBV11-3 and TRBJ1-1; D gene unclear. Germline V gene lookup returns CDR1 SGHNT and CDR2 YENEEA. The CDR3 is made up of 12 amino acids. Trimming pared 3 bases from V and 5 bases from J, leaving 7 bases between. The CDR3 bases are TGTGCCAGCAGCTTCCTTTTGACTGAAGCTTTCTTT. Translation: CASSFLLTEAFF.

The genes are TRBV5-5 and TRBJ2-1; 15 bases fit TRBD2. Unmatched junction bases numbered 6, after V lost 4 bases and J lost 4 bases. From germline, CDR1 is SGHKS and CDR2 YYEKEE (reference sequence). This CDR3 region has 17 residues. The CDR3 DNA follows: TGTGCCAGCAGCCCCGGACTAGCGGGAGGGTCTTACAATGAGCAGTTCTTC. This encodes CASSPGLAGGSYNEQFF.

The sample holds one count of this clone. The gene calls are TRBV10-3 and TRBJ2-1; 7 bases map to TRBD2. Per the germline V gene, CDR1 is ENHRY and CDR2 is SYGVKD. CDR3 length: 16 amino acids. After removal of 4 bases from V and 1 base from J, the junction contained 7 bases not matched to a gene. The CDR3 DNA sequence: TGTGCCATCAGTGGTAGGGCTAGCGGTTCCTACAATGAGCAGTTCTTC. Translating gives CAISGRASGSYNEQFF.

The CDR3 loop reads CASSPRTPTREQYF. The CDR3 DNA follows: TGTGCCAGCAGCCCCCGAACCCCAACGCGGGAGCAGTACTTC. V usage is TRBV11-2 and J usage is TRBJ2-7; no reliable D call. The CDR3 sequence is 14 residues long. With 5 bases removed from V and 7 bases from J, the gap between germline ends came to 18 bases. Germline CDR1 is SGHAT and CDR2 is FQNNGV.

This chain joins TRBV29-1 and TRBJ1-1, with TRBD1 matching 7 bases. CDR3 length equals 12 residues. Looked up from germline, CDR1 is SQVTM and CDR2 is ANQGSEA. J lost 3 bases, V lost 7 bases, and 5 bases had no gene match. The CDR3 DNA reads TGCAGCGAAAGACAGGGTTACACTGAAGCTTTCTTT. Translating it yields CSERQGYTEAFF.

The chain recombines TRBV28 with TRBJ2-3; D call uncertain. This CDR3 is 15 amino acids long. V lost 5 bases, J lost 4 bases, and 16 bases lay in between. Germline V gene lookup returns CDR1 MDHEN and CDR2 SYDVKM. CDR3 coding DNA: TGTGCCAGCAGTGGCCCGGGTCAGCCGGCAGATACGCAGTATTTT. It encodes CASSGPGQPADTQYF.

V gene TRBV28 combines with J gene TRBJ2-7; 7 nucleotides line up with TRBD1. Germline V gene lookup returns CDR1 MDHEN and CDR2 SYDVKM. CDR3 length equals 14 residues. The J segment lost 3 bases and the V segment lost 3 bases, leaving 5 bases of the junction unmatched. CDR3 DNA: TGTGCCAGCAGTTTCCAGGACAGGAACTACGAGCAGTACTTC. Protein product: CASSFQDRNYEQYF.

The chain recombines TRBV6-5 with TRBJ1-2, with TRBD1 matching over 9 bases. Trimming at V came to 2 bases and at J to 4 bases, leaving 8 bases not matched to a gene. Germline V gene data show CDR1 as MNHEY and CDR2 as SVGAGI. CDR3 length: 16 residues. Here the CDR3 reads CASSYGGQGDFYGYTF. The CDR3 DNA sequence: TGTGCCAGCAGTTACGGGGGACAGGGCGACTTCTATGGCTACACCTTC.

The J gene is TRBJ1-3, the V gene TRBV10-3; D is possibly TRBD1 (5 bases). The length of the CDR3 is 12 residues. Germline-derived CDR1 and CDR2 are ENHRY and SYGVKD. Trimming shortened V by 8 bases and J by 4 bases, and 9 bases separated the two germline ends. The CDR3 DNA reads TGTGCCATCCTGGCAGGGGGAAACACCATATATTTT. It is translated as CAILAGGNTIYF.

The sample holds one count of this clone. This chain connects TRBV9 to TRBJ2-5, with a weak D call TRBD1 (5 bases). Per the germline V gene, CDR1 is SGDLS and CDR2 is YYNGEE. The CDR3 extends over 13 amino acids. Trimming removed 1 base at V and 3 bases at J, with 7 bases between. In nucleotides, the CDR3 is TGTGCCAGCAGCGTACAGGGTGAAGAGACCCAGTACTTC. Protein sequence: CASSVQGEETQYF.

The chain uses TRBV7-8 and TRBJ1-1; no clear D gene. CDR3 length: 13 residues. V dropped 5 bases and J dropped 2 bases, with 9 bases sitting between them. The germline V gene encodes CDR1 SGHVS and CDR2 FQNEAQ. As DNA, the CDR3 is TGTGCCAGCAGCCCAGGTGCTAACACTGAAGCTTTCTTT. This sequence encodes CASSPGANTEAFF. The full variable domain, rest sourced from reference TRBV7-8 and TRBJ1-1, is GAGVSQSPRYKVAKRGQDVALRCDPISGHVSLFWYQQALGQGPEFLTYFQNEAQLDKSGLPSDRFFAERPEGSVSTLKIQRTQQEDSAVYLCASSPGANTEAFFGQGTRLTVV.

The rearrangement uses TRBV14 and TRBJ1-2; D unresolved. The ends were cut back, 0 bases at V and 4 bases at J, with 12 bases in the middle. The CDR3 consists of 15 residues. Germline CDR1 and CDR2: SGHDN and FVKESK. The CDR3 reads CASSQDGQSPYGYTF. In DNA form, the CDR3 reads TGTGCCAGCAGCCAAGATGGCCAGTCCCCCTATGGCTACACCTTC. The full variable domain, with the rest looked up from reference TRBV14 and TRBJ1-2, is EAGVTQFPSHSVIEKGQTVTLRCDPISGHDNLYWYRRVMGKEIKFLLHFVKESKQDESGMPNNRFLAERTGGTYSTLKVQPAELEDSGVYFCASSQDGQSPYGYTFGSGTRLTVV.

The J gene is TRBJ2-7, the V gene TRBV27; 10 bases match TRBD2. V dropped 6 bases and J dropped 0; count of bases not matched to a gene: 5. This CDR3 contains 15 residues. In germline, CDR1 is MNHEY, CDR2 SMNVEV (reference sequence). The CDR3, as DNA: TGTGCCAGCAGCCTCACTAGCGGGACCTCCTACGAGCAGTACTTC. Translating it yields CASSLTSGTSYEQYF.